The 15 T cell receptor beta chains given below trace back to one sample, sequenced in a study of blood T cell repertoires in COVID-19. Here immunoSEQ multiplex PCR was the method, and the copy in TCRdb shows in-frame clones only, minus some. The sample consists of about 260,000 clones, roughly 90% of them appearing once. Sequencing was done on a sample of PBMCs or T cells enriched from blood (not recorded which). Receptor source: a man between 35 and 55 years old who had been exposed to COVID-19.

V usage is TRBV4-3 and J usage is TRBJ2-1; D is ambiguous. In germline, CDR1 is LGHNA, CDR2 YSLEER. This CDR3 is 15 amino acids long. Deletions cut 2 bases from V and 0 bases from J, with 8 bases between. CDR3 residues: CASSQSASSYNEQFF. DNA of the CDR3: TGCGCCAGCAGCCAAAGCGCGAGCTCCTACAATGAGCAGTTCTTC.

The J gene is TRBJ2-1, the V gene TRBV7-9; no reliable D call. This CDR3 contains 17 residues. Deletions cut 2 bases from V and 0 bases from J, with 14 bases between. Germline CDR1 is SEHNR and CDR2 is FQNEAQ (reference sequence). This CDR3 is CASSLIIRLVSYNEQFF. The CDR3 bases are TGTGCCAGCAGCTTAATCATACGGCTAGTCTCCTACAATGAGCAGTTCTTC.

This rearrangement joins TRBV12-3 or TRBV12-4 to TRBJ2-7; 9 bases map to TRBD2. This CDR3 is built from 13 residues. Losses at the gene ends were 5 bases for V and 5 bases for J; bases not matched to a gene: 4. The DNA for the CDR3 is TGTGCCAGCAGTCTTAGCGGGAGAGACGAGCAGTACTTC. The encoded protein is CASSLSGRDEQYF.

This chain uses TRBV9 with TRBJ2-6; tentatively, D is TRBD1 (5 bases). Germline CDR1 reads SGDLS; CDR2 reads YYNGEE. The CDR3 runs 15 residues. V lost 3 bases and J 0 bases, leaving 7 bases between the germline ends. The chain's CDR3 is CASSEDNSGANVLTF. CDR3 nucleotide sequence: TGTGCCAGCAGCGAGGACAACTCTGGGGCCAACGTCCTGACTTTC.

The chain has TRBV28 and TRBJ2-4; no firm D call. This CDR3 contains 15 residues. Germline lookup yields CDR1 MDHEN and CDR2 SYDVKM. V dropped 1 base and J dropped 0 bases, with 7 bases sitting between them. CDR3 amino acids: CASSLFQSAKNIQYF. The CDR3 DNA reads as TGTGCCAGCAGTTTATTTCAGTCAGCCAAAAACATTCAGTACTTC. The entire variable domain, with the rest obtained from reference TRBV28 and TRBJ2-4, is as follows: DVKVTQSSRYLVKRTGEKVFLECVQDMDHENMFWYRQDPGLGLRLIYFSYDVKMKEKGDIPEGYSVSREKKERFSLILESASTNQTSMYLCASSLFQSAKNIQYFGAGTRLSVL.

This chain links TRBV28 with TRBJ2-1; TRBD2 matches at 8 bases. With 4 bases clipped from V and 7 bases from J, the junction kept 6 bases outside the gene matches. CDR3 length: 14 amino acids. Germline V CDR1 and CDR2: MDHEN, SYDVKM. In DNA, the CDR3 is TGTGCCAGCAGTTATCGAGCGGGAGTAAATGAGCAGTTCTTC. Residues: CASSYRAGVNEQFF.

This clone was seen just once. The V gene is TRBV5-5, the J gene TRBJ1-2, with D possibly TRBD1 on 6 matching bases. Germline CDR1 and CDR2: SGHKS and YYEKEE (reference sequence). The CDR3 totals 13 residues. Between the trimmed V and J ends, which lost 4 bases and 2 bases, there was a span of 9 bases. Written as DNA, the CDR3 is TGTGCCAGCAGCCGCAGGGGAAACTATGGCTACACCTTC. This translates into CASSRRGNYGYTF.

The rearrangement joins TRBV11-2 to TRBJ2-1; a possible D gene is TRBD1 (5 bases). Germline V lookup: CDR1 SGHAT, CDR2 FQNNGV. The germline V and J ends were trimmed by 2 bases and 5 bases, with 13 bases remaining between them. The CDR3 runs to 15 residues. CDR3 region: CASSLSGNLNNEQFF. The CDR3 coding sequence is TGTGCCAGCAGCTTATCAGGGAATCTGAACAATGAGCAGTTCTTC.

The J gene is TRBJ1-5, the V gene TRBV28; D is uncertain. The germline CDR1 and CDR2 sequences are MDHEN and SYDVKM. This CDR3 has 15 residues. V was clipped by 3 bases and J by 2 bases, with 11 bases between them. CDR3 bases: TGTGCCAGCAGTTTGCCTGGGGAGGGCAATCAGCCCCAGCATTTT. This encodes CASSLPGEGNQPQHF.

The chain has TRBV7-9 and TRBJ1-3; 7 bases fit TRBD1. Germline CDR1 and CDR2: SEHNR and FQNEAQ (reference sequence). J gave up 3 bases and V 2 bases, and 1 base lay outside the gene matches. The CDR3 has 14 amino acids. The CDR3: CASSLWTGGNTIYF. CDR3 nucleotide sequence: TGTGCCAGCAGCTTATGGACAGGTGGAAACACCATATATTTT.

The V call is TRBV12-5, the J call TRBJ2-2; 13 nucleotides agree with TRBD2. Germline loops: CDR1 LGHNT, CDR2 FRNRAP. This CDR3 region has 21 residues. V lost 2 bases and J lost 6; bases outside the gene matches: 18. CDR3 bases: TGTGCTAGTGGTTTGATCAGTCTCTTGGCAACTAGCGGGAGGGTTGCCGGGGAGCTGTTTTTT. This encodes CASGLISLLATSGRVAGELFF.

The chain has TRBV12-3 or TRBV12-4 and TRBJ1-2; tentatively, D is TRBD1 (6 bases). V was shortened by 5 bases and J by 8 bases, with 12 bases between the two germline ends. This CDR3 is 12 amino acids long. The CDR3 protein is CASSRDIRGYTF. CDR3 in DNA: TGTGCCAGCAGTAGGGACATACGGGGCTACACCTTC.

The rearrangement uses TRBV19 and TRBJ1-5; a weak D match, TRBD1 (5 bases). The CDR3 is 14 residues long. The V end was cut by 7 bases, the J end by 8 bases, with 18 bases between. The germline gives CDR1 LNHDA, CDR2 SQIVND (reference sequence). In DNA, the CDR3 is TGTGCCAGTACCGCGAAGGGGCTGAGGAAGCCCCAGCATTTT. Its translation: CASTAKGLRKPQHF.

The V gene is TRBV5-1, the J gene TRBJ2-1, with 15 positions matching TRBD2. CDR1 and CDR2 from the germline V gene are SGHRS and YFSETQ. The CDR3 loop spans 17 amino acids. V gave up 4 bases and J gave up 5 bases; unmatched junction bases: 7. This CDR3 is CASSPGTSGRPHNEQFF. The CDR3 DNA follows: TGCGCCAGCAGCCCCGGGACTAGCGGGAGGCCCCACAATGAGCAGTTCTTC.

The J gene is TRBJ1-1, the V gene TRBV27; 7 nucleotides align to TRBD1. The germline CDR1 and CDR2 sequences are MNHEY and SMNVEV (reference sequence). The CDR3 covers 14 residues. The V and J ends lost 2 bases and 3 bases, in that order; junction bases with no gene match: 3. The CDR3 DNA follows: TGTGCCAGCAGTTTACGACAGGGTTACACTGAAGCTTTCTTT. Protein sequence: CASSLRQGYTEAFF.